This T cell receptor beta chain came from a study of brain T cells in children with intractable seizures (dated by TCRdb to the early 2020s). Turning to the overall study: Resected brain tissue from 45 to 60 pediatric epilepsy surgery cases was first screened for immune gene transcripts using a NanoString immunology panel. Of the roughly 12 selected surgery cases, pre-surgery blood was also sequenced for eight, so four had brain tissue only.

To note about this clone: The antigen this receptor binds is unknown. No quality values exist for individual bases; no much larger clone is one base distant.

The time point label on this specimen signifies: blood from clinic visit 5 months post-surgery; TSC patient then seizure free. The surgery cases showing the highest brain T cell transcript signatures were chosen for TCR beta chain sequencing of brain tissue and, when available, of blood. Prior to surgery, the patients had been treated with at least one anti-epileptic drug. The TCR-sequenced patients were children whose drug-resistant epilepsy was caused by tuberous sclerosis complex, focal cortical dysplasia, Rasmussen encephalitis or hemimegalencephaly. The Monarch genomic DNA purification kit was used to extract bulk genomic DNA from unsorted brain tissue and whole blood. The paper as a whole reports these results and caveats: Viral specificity was inferred only from CDR3 sequence similarity, and patients' HCMV serostatus was unknown. Because pre- and post-surgery blood were sequenced to different depths, clones absent from the pre-surgery sample may reflect undersampling.

The immunoSEQ assay was applied to genomic DNA to generate the TCR beta chain sequences. In the authors' own workflow: CDR3 sequences that did not begin with the conserved framework cysteine at position 104 were removed manually. To get clonality, the normalized Shannon's Diversity Index was subtracted from one, giving values from 0 (maximal diversity) to 1 (oligoclonal). To check whether a given CDR3 had different frequencies in two samples, for example brain versus blood, chi-squared comparison-of-proportions tests were used. Public clonotypes were found through immuneACCESS searches, while the VDJdb browser was used to judge similarity to known antiviral clonotypes. TCRdb holds this immuneACCESS table with in-frame rearrangements only. Some clones are missing; in checked studies, unresolved V genes explain under half, and the rest has no known cause. The V and J calls and clone size come from that table; D and trimming were worked out from the DNA. In this sample the table shows about 320,000 clones, over 90% of which occur a single time. Under 7% of the sample is in the top ten clones.

Reading the germline V gene (reference sequence) gives CDR1 SEHNR and CDR2 FQNEAQ. There are 13 amino acids in the CDR3, from cysteine to phenylalanine inclusive. Just the 39-base CDR3 DNA is kept, in frame starting at base 1. The junction carries 12 bases between V and J, which are trimmed by 4 bases and 8 bases respectively. Specimen: peripheral blood, collected approximately 5 months after surgery. This chain is built from TRBV7-9 and TRBJ1-5, and TRBD1 may be the D gene, going by 6 matching bases. This sequence was found in a boy under three years old with tuberous sclerosis and intractable seizures. The DNA sequence reads TGTGCCAGCAGCTCACAGGGAGTTGAGCCCCAGCATTTT. It encodes CASSSQGVEPQHF. Beyond the CDR3, the reference TRBV7-9 and TRBJ1-5 genes provide the residues; the full variable domain reads: DTGVSQNPRHKITKRGQNVTFRCDPISEHNRLYWYRQTLGQGPEFLTYFQNEAQLEKSRLLSDRFSAERPKGSFSTLEIQRTEQGDSAMYLCASSSQGVEPQHFGDGTRLSIL.